The 13 T cell receptor beta chains reported below all come from one sample, sequenced in a study of T cells in Graves' hyperthyroidism and ophthalmopathy (dated by TCRdb to about 2019). Library method: multiplex PCR. The sequencing machine was an Illumina HiSeq 2000. Amplification of TCR beta CDR3 regions was carried out from RNA transcripts. A first-round RT-PCR of the TCR CDR3 used the HTBI primer set with the Qiagen OneStep RT-PCR kit. Starting from the raw public reads, TCRdb applied fastp trimming at Q25, assembled clones with MiXCR and retained in-frame beta chains. Entries are consolidated by CDR3 protein sequence, retaining the most common genes and DNA. A total of approximately 520,000 distinct CDR3 sequences appear in this sample, around 20% of them only once. The top ten hold 26% of the sample. The sample comprised blood. These receptors were collected from a man aged 18 to 29 with Graves' hyperthyroidism.

V and J are TRBV12-5 and TRBJ2-7, with 12 bases matching TRBD2. From germline, CDR1 is LGHNT and CDR2 FRNRAP. The V and J ends lost 2 bases and 4 bases, in that order; junction bases with no gene match: 6. This CDR3 contains 16 residues. The CDR3 loop is CASGLTAGLAGYEQYF. DNA for the CDR3: TGTGCTAGTGGTTTGACGGCTGGACTAGCGGGGTACGAGCAGTACTTC.

This clonotype came up a few times. The rearrangement uses TRBV2 and TRBJ2-7, with a weak D call TRBD2 (7 bases). CDR1 and CDR2 (germline): SNHLY, FYNNEI. The CDR3 spans 22 residues. V lost 1 base and J 2 bases, leaving 33 bases between the germline ends. The CDR3: CASSEEAGGLAARYAAPYEQYF. DNA for the CDR3: TGTGCCAGCAGTGAAGAAGCCGGGGGGCTAGCGGCCCGTTACGCAGCGCCCTACGAGCAGTACTTC.

Many counts were recorded for this clonotype. The rearrangement joins TRBV12-3 or TRBV12-4 to TRBJ2-7, with D possibly matching TRBD2 (5 bases). The CDR3 has 13 amino acids. V was clipped by 6 bases and J by 0 bases, with 9 bases between them. The CDR3 DNA follows: TGTGCCAGCAGCCACGGGGACTCCTACGAGCAGTACTTC. Protein sequence: CASSHGDSYEQYF.

This clonotype came up many times. The chain has TRBV30 and TRBJ2-7; 7 bases align to TRBD2. The CDR3 is 13 residues long. Germline V CDR1 and CDR2: GTSNPN, SVGIG (reference sequence). J lost 2 bases, V lost 2 bases, and 3 bases had no gene match. The CDR3 reads CAWSHGGTYEQYF. The CDR3 DNA reads as TGTGCCTGGAGTCACGGGGGGACCTACGAGCAGTACTTC.

This clonotype was seen ten or more times. The chain carries TRBV27 and TRBJ1-1; 7 nucleotides agree with TRBD1. Germline values: CDR1 MNHEY, CDR2 SMNVEV (reference sequence). The CDR3 runs to 14 residues. J gave up 5 bases and V 5 bases, and 8 bases lay outside the gene matches. CDR3 region: CASSEGTAGTEAFF. CDR3 DNA: TGTGCCAGCAGTGAAGGGACAGCGGGGACTGAAGCTTTCTTT.

This clonotype appeared a few times. The chain has TRBV9 and TRBJ2-5, with 12 positions matching TRBD2. The CDR3 contains 15 residues. The germline V gene encodes CDR1 SGDLS and CDR2 YYNGEE. Trimming at V came to 4 bases and at J to 5 bases, leaving 6 bases not matched to a gene. CDR3 in amino acids: CASSPTSGGLETQYF. In DNA, the CDR3 is TGTGCCAGCAGCCCCACTAGCGGGGGGCTCGAGACCCAGTACTTC.

The chain carries TRBV25-1 and TRBJ1-1, with 7 bases that match TRBD1. The CDR3 runs 16 residues. The trim removed 8 bases at V and 5 bases at J, leaving 17 bases unmatched. Germline values: CDR1 MGHDK, CDR2 SYGVNS. Written as DNA, the CDR3 is TGTGCCAGCTCTGAAATAGGACAGGAAGGGAGAACTGAAGCTTTCTTT. Encoded protein: CASSEIGQEGRTEAFF.

In its sample, this clonotype was seen many times. This sequence joins TRBV30 and TRBJ1-1; the D is unclear. The CDR3 is made up of 13 amino acids. CDR1 and CDR2 from the germline V gene are GTSNPN and SVGIG (reference sequence). The V gene lost 0 bases and the J gene lost 5 bases, with 10 bases spanning the gap. The DNA of the CDR3 is TGTGCCTGGAGTGTACTCCGGGATACTGAAGCTTTCTTT. Residues: CAWSVLRDTEAFF.

A note on this clonotype: This may stem from a read error, because a much larger clone lies one nucleotide away. The CDR3 carries no conserved terminal phenylalanine or tryptophan, so it likely arises from a read error. J is TRBJ1-1 and V is TRBV12-5; a possible D gene is TRBD1 (5 bases). The CDR3 covers 14 residues. In germline, CDR1 is LGHNT, CDR2 FRNRAP. Trimming removed 3 bases from V and 1 base from J, with 9 bases in between. This CDR3 reads CASGFGGGNTEAFL. CDR3 DNA sequence: TGTGCTAGTGGTTTTGGGGGGGGGAACACTGAAGCTTTCTTG.

This clonotype was observed many times. V is TRBV6-1 and J is TRBJ1-4, with D perhaps matching TRBD1 (5 bases). Germline V lookup: CDR1 MNHNS, CDR2 SASEGT. Trimming removed 2 bases from V and 8 bases from J, with 9 bases in between. This CDR3 has 13 residues. The CDR3 DNA reads as TGTGCCAGCAGTGAAAAGGACACCGAAAAACTGTTTTTT. It yields the protein CASSEKDTEKLFF.

The chain couples TRBV7-3 to TRBJ2-5; D gene unclear. Germline V gene lookup returns CDR1 SGHTA and CDR2 FQGTGA. Trimming left V 5 bases short and J 7 bases short, with 14 bases between. This CDR3 is built from 13 residues. CDR3 DNA sequence: TGTGCCAGCAGCACCATGGGGATTGGGACCCAGTACTTC. Amino acid sequence: CASSTMGIGTQYF.

This clonotype was counted at least ten times. The chain employs TRBV6-2 or TRBV6-3 and TRBJ1-5, with unresolved D. From germline, CDR1 is MNHEY and CDR2 SVGEGT. Deletions cut 3 bases from V and 4 bases from J, with 10 bases between. This CDR3 is 14 amino acids long. The CDR3: CASSYTTANQPQHF. DNA of the CDR3: TGTGCCAGCAGTTATACAACGGCTAATCAGCCCCAGCATTTT.

At least ten counts were recorded for this clonotype. The V gene is TRBV6-1, the J gene TRBJ1-1; no firm D call. CDR1 and CDR2 (germline): MNHNS, SASEGT. This CDR3 is built from 14 residues. Trimming removed 2 bases at V and 10 bases at J, with 17 bases between. The CDR3 is CASSENRGGWGAFF. CDR3 DNA sequence: TGTGCCAGCAGTGAAAATCGGGGAGGCTGGGGAGCTTTCTTT.